Listed below are T cell receptor beta chains from one sample, sequenced in a study of early T cells in non-severe SARS-CoV-2 infection. TCRdb processed the 5' RACE reads anew with MiXCR; each CDR3 protein has one entry. Altogether about 69,000 distinct CDR3 sequences are present, about an eighth being singletons, with the ten largest covering around 5%. This sample comprised whole blood, obtained at baseline. Receptors originate from an adult who was a healthcare worker with PCR-confirmed SARS-CoV-2 infection or an uninfected control (not recorded which). Each CDR3 is given with its conserved first and last residue. D genes are given only for firm matches. Clone size is given for some rows only: seen once, a few or many times, or a class if the clone is expanded.

clone size,J gene,V gene,D gene,CDR3 protein,CDR3 DNA
few,TRBJ2-1,TRBV29-1,-,CSVEHRYNEQFF,TGCAGCGTTGAACACAGATACAATGAGCAGTTCTTC
few,TRBJ2-5,TRBV11-2,TRBD1,CASSYYRGYQETQYF,TGTGCCAGCAGCTACTACAGGGGATATCAAGAGACCCAGTACTTC
-,TRBJ1-1,TRBV4-3,-,CASSQVRGETEAFF,TGCGCCAGCAGCCAAGTACGGGGAGAGACTGAAGCTTTCTTT
many,TRBJ2-1,TRBV9,-,CASSAGLRVGEQFF,TGTGCCAGCAGCGCGGGACTCAGAGTGGGTGAGCAGTTCTTC
few,TRBJ1-1,TRBV11-2,-,CASSFLWSRAMNTEAFF,TGTGCCAGCAGCTTTCTGTGGTCGCGGGCGATGAACACTGAAGCTTTCTTT
few,TRBJ2-1,TRBV20-1,TRBD2,CSAKRPSRGDEQFF,TGCAGTGCTAAGAGGCCCTCCCGGGGGGATGAGCAGTTCTTC
-,TRBJ2-2,TRBV5-4,-,CASSSQDTGELFF,TGTGCCAGCAGTTCACAGGACACCGGGGAGCTGTTTTTT
many,TRBJ2-3,TRBV5-1,-,CASSLDSWDVDTQYF,TGCGCCAGCAGCTTGGACTCCTGGGACGTGGATACGCAGTATTTT
-,TRBJ1-3,TRBV18,TRBD1,CASSPDRAGNTIYF,TGTGCCAGCTCACCCGACAGGGCTGGAAACACCATATATTTT
many,TRBJ1-1,TRBV29-1,-,CSVGAGVNTEAFF,TGCAGCGTTGGTGCAGGGGTGAACACTGAAGCTTTCTTT
few,TRBJ2-5,TRBV9,-,CASSVGSKETQYF,TGTGCCAGCAGCGTAGGGAGCAAAGAGACCCAGTACTTC
-,TRBJ1-5,TRBV7-8,-,CASSGTVRGSSNQPQHF,TGTGCCAGCAGCGGAACCGTGAGGGGGTCGAGCAATCAGCCCCAGCATTTT
many,TRBJ2-1,TRBV24-1,-,CATSDLGGSTYNEQFF,TGTGCCACCAGTGATCTTGGGGGATCGACCTACAATGAGCAGTTCTTC